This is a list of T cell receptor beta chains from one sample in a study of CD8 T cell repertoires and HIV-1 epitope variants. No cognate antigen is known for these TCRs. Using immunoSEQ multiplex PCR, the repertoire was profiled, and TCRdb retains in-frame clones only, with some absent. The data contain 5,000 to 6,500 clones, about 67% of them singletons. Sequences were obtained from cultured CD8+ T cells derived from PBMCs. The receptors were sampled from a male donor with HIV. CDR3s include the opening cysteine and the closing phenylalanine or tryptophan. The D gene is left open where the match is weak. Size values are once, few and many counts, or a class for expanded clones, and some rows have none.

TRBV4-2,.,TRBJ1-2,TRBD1,TGTGCCAGCAGCCAAGATTACCAGGAAGGGGGCCATGGCTACACCTTC,CASSQDYQEGGHGYTF
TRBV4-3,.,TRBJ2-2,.,TGCGCCAGCAGCCAAGATGTGGGATCCACCGGGGAGCTGTTTTTT,CASSQDVGSTGELFF
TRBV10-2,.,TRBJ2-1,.,TGCGCCAGCAGTACAGGGAATGAGCAGTTCTTC,CASSTGNEQFF
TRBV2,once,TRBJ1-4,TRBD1,TGTGCCAGCAGTGACTGGGCAGGGGGCAGTGATAATGAAAAACTGTTTTTT,CASSDWAGGSDNEKLFF
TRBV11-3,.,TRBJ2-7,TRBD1,TGTGCCAGCAGCGTATCAGGGGGCGACGAGCAGTACTTC,CASSVSGGDEQYF
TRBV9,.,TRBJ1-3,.,TGTGCCAGCAGCCCAGGCGGGTCCTCTGGAAACACCATATATTTT,CASSPGGSSGNTIYF
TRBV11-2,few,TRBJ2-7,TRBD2,TGTGCCAGCAGCTTAGATCCGGGGGGATCCTACGAGCAGTACTTC,CASSLDPGGSYEQYF
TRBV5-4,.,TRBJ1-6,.,TGTGCCAGCAGCCCGGGACCAAGATATTCACCCCTCCACTTT,CASSPGPRYSPLHF
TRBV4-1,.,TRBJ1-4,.,TGCGCCAGCAGCCAAGAAGCGGGTCCACTGTTTTTT,CASSQEAGPLFF
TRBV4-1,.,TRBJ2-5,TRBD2,TGCGCCAGCAGCCAAGATGCGGGGGGCCCGAGTTATGCCCAGTACTTC,CASSQDAGGPSYAQYF
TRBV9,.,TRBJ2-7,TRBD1,TGTGCCAGCAGCGTATCGGGACAGGGGACCCACGAGCAGTACTTC,CASSVSGQGTHEQYF
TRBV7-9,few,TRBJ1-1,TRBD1,TGTGCCAGCGACGGGACAGAAGTCCGGACTGAAGCTTTCTTT,CASDGTEVRTEAFF
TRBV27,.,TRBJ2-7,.,TGTGCCACTACGACCGGGCCTATGGATGAGCAGTACTTC,CATTTGPMDEQYF
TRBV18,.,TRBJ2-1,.,TGTGCCAGCTCACCAGGGACACCGGGCGATTCCTACAATGAGCAGTTCTTC,CASSPGTPGDSYNEQFF
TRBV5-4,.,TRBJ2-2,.,TGTGCCAGCAGCTTGGCCACGGGGACCGGGGAGCTGTTTTTT,CASSLATGTGELFF
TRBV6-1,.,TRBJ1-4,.,TGTGCCAGTAGAGGGCCCCCGGGGTACAGACTGTTTTTT,CASRGPPGYRLFF
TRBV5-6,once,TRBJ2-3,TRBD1,TGTGCCAGCGGAAAGACAGGGGTGACAGATACGCAGTATTTT,CASGKTGVTDTQYF
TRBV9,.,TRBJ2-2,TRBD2,TGTGCCAGCAGCGTATACGGGGGGGCCGGGGAGCTGTTTTTT,CASSVYGGAGELFF
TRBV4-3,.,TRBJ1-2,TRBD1,TGCGCCAGCAGCCAATCTACAGGGGGCTATGGCTACACCTTC,CASSQSTGGYGYTF
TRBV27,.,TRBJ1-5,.,TGTGCCAGCAGTTTATCGTTTAGCAATCAGCCCCAGCATTTT,CASSLSFSNQPQHF
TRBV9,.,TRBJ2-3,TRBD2,TGTGCCAGCAGCGCCGTAGCGGGGGGTACCACAGATACGCAGTATTTT,CASSAVAGGTTDTQYF
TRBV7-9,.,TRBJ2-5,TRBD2,TGTGCCAGCAGCTCCTACCGGGAGGGAGGGGAGACCCAGTACTTC,CASSSYREGGETQYF
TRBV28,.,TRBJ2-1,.,TGTGCCAGCAGTTTATACCAGGGAAGCTCCTACAATGAGCAGTTCTTC,CASSLYQGSSYNEQFF
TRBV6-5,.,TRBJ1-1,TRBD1,TGTGCCAGCAGGCGGACAGGGGGCCTGACTGAAGCTTTCTTT,CASRRTGGLTEAFF
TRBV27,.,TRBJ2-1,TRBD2,TGTGCCAGCAGCCCAGCGGGATACAATGAGCAGTTCTTC,CASSPAGYNEQFF
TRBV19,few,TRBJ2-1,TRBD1,TGTGCCAGTAGTTTACAGGGGGCCAATGAGCAGTTCTTC,CASSLQGANEQFF
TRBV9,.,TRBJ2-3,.,TGTGCCAGCAGCATGCCCGGTCCCGGACAGATATCTGCAGATACGCAGTATTTT,CASSMPGPGQISADTQYF
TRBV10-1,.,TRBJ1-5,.,TGCGCCAGCAGTGATCTGGGTCAGCCCCAGCATTTT,CASSDLGQPQHF
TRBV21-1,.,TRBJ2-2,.,TGTGCCACCAGGACAGGGTCAAGGGAGCTGTTTTTT,CATRTGSRELFF
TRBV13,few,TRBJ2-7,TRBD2,TGTGCCAGCAGTCCACTAGCGGGAGACGAGCAGTACTTC,CASSPLAGDEQYF
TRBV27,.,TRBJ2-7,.,TGTGCCAGCAGTTTAGCCGGAGGAATCAGCGAGCAGTACTTC,CASSLAGGISEQYF
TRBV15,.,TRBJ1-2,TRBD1,TGTGCCACCAGGCTGACAGGGGATTACTATGGCTACACCTTC,CATRLTGDYYGYTF
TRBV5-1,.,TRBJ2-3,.,TGCGCCAGCAGCTTTTTATCAGTCGGAACAGATACGCAGTATTTT,CASSFLSVGTDTQYF
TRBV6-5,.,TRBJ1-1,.,TGTGCCAGCAGGCGCCTACAGGTGGGGAACACTGAAGCTTTCTTT,CASRRLQVGNTEAFF
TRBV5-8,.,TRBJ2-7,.,TGTGCCAGCAGTTCACAGAGCCCCAGCTCCTACGAGCAGTACTTC,CASSSQSPSSYEQYF
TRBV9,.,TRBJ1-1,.,TGTGCCAGCAGCGTAGGGGGAAGCACTGAAGCTTTCTTT,CASSVGGSTEAFF
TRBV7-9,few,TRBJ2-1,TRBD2,TGTGCCAGCAGCTTAGATCCTGTGGCGGGAGGGGAGGATGAGCAGTTCTTC,CASSLDPVAGGEDEQFF
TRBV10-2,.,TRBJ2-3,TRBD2,TGCGCCAGCAGTGAGATAGGACTAGCGGGCGATACGCAGTATTTT,CASSEIGLAGDTQYF
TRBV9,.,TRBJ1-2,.,TGTGCCAGCAGCGTATTGGCAAGCCTTGAGGTCGGCTATGGCTACACCTTC,CASSVLASLEVGYGYTF
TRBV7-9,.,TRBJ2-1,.,TGTGCCAGCAGCTTAGGGGATCCGGGACCCCCTCCGTATGAGCAGTTCTTC,CASSLGDPGPPPYEQFF
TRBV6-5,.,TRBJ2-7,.,TGTGCCAGCAGTCCCGACAGGAGATACGAGCAGTACTTC,CASSPDRRYEQYF
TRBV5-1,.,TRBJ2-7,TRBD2,TGCGCCAGCAGCCTCGGACTAGCGGGAGTCTCCTACGAGCAGTACTTC,CASSLGLAGVSYEQYF
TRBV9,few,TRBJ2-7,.,TGTGCCAGCAGCGCGGGGGACATCAGTAAGGAGCAGTACTTC,CASSAGDISKEQYF
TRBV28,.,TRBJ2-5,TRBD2,TGTGCCAGCAGTTTAACCGCTAGCGGGGGCACAGCAACTCCCCCAGAGACCCAGTACTTC,CASSLTASGGTATPPETQYF
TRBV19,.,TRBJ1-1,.,TGTGCCACCGGGACTCCCACTGAAGCTTTCTTT,CATGTPTEAFF
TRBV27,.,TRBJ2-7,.,TGTGCCAGCAGTTTCGTACTAGCCCCCGGCGAGCAGTACTTC,CASSFVLAPGEQYF